This entry lists 10 T cell receptor beta chains sequenced from one sample in a study of OX40 agonist ivuxolimab in advanced cancers. The library was produced with the immunoSEQ multiplex PCR assay. The table comes from immuneACCESS by way of TCRdb, which keeps in-frame sequences with V and J called. Part of the clones is missing from these tables; in studies checked, under half for an unresolved V gene and the rest for unknown reasons. The sample table shows more than 50,000 clones, and about 90% are seen once. Of the sample, approximately 5% falls within the top ten clones. The source was CD4+ or CD8+ T cells sorted from blood, collected in a trial of the OX40 agonist ivuxolimab. The receptors stem from an adult with an advanced solid tumor such as melanoma, head and neck, liver or kidney cancer.

The chain carries TRBV27 and TRBJ2-7, with 9 bases fitting TRBD1. CDR3 length: 15 residues. J was trimmed by 4 bases and V by 4 bases; bases with no gene match: 8. Per the germline V gene, CDR1 is MNHEY and CDR2 is SMNVEV (reference sequence). CDR3 DNA sequence: TGTGCCAGCAGTTCTCCGGGACAGGGTTTTTACGAGCAGTACTTC. Translating gives CASSSPGQGFYEQYF.

CDR3 sequence reads: CASSSGQRGTEAFF. CDR3 sequence (DNA): TGTGCCAGCTCATCCGGTCAAAGAGGCACTGAAGCTTTCTTT. The genes are TRBV18 and TRBJ1-1; the D is unclear. The CDR3 spans 14 residues. Trimming removed 5 bases at V and 4 bases at J, with 14 bases between. Germline V gene lookup returns CDR1 KGHSH and CDR2 LQKENI.

This clone was observed once. CDR3 DNA sequence: TGTGCCAGCAGTAGAGGGACAGCAAGGGGTGAAAAACTGTTTTTT. Translated: CASSRGTARGEKLFF. The chain uses TRBV6-6 and TRBJ1-4, with 7 bases fitting TRBD1. J lost 7 bases, V lost 5 bases, and 10 bases had no gene match. The CDR3 is 15 amino acids. The V gene's germline CDR1 is MNHNY and CDR2 SVGAGI (reference sequence).

The gene calls are TRBV14 and TRBJ2-7; D unclear. The CDR3 consists of 12 residues. V was cut by 4 bases and J by 3 bases, with 7 bases left in between. Germline loops: CDR1 SGHDN, CDR2 FVKESK. The CDR3 sequence: CASSPNFYEQYF. The CDR3 nucleotides are TGTGCCAGCAGCCCAAACTTCTACGAGCAGTACTTC.

V gene TRBV4-2 combines with J gene TRBJ2-2; D is ambiguous. CDR3 length: 13 amino acids. The V end lost 1 base, the J end lost 6 bases, and 6 bases lay between the germline ends. Germline CDR1 and CDR2: LGHNA and YNFKEQ. The CDR3 protein is CASSQARAGELFF. CDR3 bases: TGTGCCAGCAGCCAAGCACGGGCCGGGGAGCTGTTTTTT.

The chain joins TRBV14 to TRBJ1-2; D gene ambiguous. The CDR3 has 14 amino acids. Looked up from germline, CDR1 is SGHDN and CDR2 is FVKESK. Trimming cost V 4 bases and J 7 bases, with 16 bases left between them. The CDR3 reads CASSRATIWGGYTF. The CDR3 nucleotides read TGTGCCAGCAGCCGAGCAACGATATGGGGTGGCTACACCTTC.

This chain joins TRBV6-5 and TRBJ2-7; no clear D gene. The CDR3 loop spans 13 amino acids. The V gene lost 8 bases and the J gene lost 0 bases, with 11 bases spanning the gap. Germline CDR1 MNHEY, CDR2 SVGAGI. This CDR3 is CASWQSSSYEQYF. The CDR3 DNA reads TGTGCCAGCTGGCAGAGTAGCTCCTACGAGCAGTACTTC.

The rearrangement links TRBV4-2 to TRBJ1-1, with no clear D. The germline gives CDR1 LGHNA, CDR2 YNFKEQ. V lost 1 base and J lost 1, with 10 bases in between. The CDR3 is 15 amino acids. The CDR3 bases are TGTGCCAGCAGCCAAGCCCCGGGCCAGAACACTGAAGCTTTCTTT. Protein: CASSQAPGQNTEAFF.

The rearrangement uses TRBV4-2 and TRBJ2-5; a possible D gene is TRBD2 (7 bases). Germline values: CDR1 LGHNA, CDR2 YNFKEQ. The V gene lost 0 bases and the J gene lost 2 bases, with 19 bases spanning the gap. The CDR3 has 18 amino acids. The DNA of the CDR3 is TGTGCCAGCAGCCAAGAATTACAAGGGGGGGGCAGGCAAGAGACCCAGTACTTC. Translation gives CASSQELQGGGRQETQYF.

This clone was counted a single time. This chain connects TRBV10-3 to TRBJ1-5; no clear D gene. Germline CDR1 reads ENHRY; CDR2 reads SYGVKD. The CDR3 loop spans 15 amino acids. The germline V and J ends were trimmed by 2 bases and 4 bases, with 12 bases remaining between them. The CDR3 protein is CAISENERGNQPQHF. Written as DNA, the CDR3 is TGTGCCATCAGTGAGAACGAAAGAGGGAATCAGCCCCAGCATTTT.